Shown below are 13 T cell receptor beta chains from a single sample sequenced in a study of blood T cell repertoires in COVID-19. Profiled with immunoSEQ multiplex PCR; TCRdb holds only in-frame clones, not every one. The table has almost 90,000 clones, 80% to 90% seen once. The sequencing sample was made of peripheral blood. The receptors were sampled from a man older than 75 with acute or convalescent COVID-19.

This clone was detected a few times. This chain links TRBV1 with TRBJ2-7; the DNA was not compared with TRBD2, the D call given in the table. TRBV1 is shown as a pseudogene. The CDR3 length is 13 residues. The CDR3 DNA is TGCACCAGCAGACCTCGGGTTACCTACGAGCAGTACTTC. Its translation is CTSRPRVTYEQYF.

This clone was seen a single time. The genes are TRBV11-2 and TRBJ1-1, with TRBD1 matching over 8 bases. Losses at the gene ends were 5 bases for V and 4 bases for J; bases not matched to a gene: 3. The CDR3 spans 13 residues. Per the germline V gene, CDR1 is SGHAT and CDR2 is FQNNGV. The CDR3 bases are TGTGCCAGCAGCGGGACAGGAGTCACTGAAGCTTTCTTT. Encoded protein: CASSGTGVTEAFF.

The rearrangement uses TRBV5-6 and TRBJ2-3; TRBD1 aligns across 10 bases. This CDR3 is built from 15 residues. V trimming: 4 bases; J trimming: 6 bases; junction bases outside the gene matches: 8. Germline V CDR1 and CDR2: SGHDT, YYEEEE. CDR3 in DNA: TGTGCCAGCAGCAACCCAGGGGGACAGGGGGATACGCAGTATTTT. Translated: CASSNPGGQGDTQYF.

The chain uses TRBV18 and TRBJ1-5; possibly TRBD1 for D (5 bases). The CDR3 totals 14 residues. CDR1 and CDR2 from the germline V gene are KGHSH and LQKENI. Trimming took 4 bases from V and 3 from J, leaving 10 bases between them. CDR3 residues: CASSLQGYNQPQHF. The CDR3 coding sequence is TGTGCCAGCTCACTCCAGGGTTACAATCAGCCCCAGCATTTT.

The gene calls are TRBV15 and TRBJ2-1; TRBD2 matches at 10 bases. Looked up from germline, CDR1 is LNHNV and CDR2 is YYDKDF (reference sequence). This CDR3 has 16 amino acids. The V gene end was trimmed by 0 bases and the J gene end by 3 bases; junction bases not matched to a gene: 2. Here the CDR3 reads CATSRERTSGYNEQFF. The CDR3 bases are TGTGCCACCAGCAGAGAAAGGACTAGCGGCTACAATGAGCAGTTCTTC.

The J gene is TRBJ2-2, the V gene TRBV2; tentative D call: TRBD1 (5 bases). Germline loops: CDR1 SNHLY, CDR2 FYNNEI. V shed 6 bases and J shed 5 bases, with 10 bases lying between them. CDR3 size: 13 residues. The CDR3 sequence is CASRTQGTGELFF. The CDR3 DNA reads as TGTGCCAGCAGAACTCAGGGTACCGGGGAGCTGTTTTTT.

The V gene is TRBV5-4, the J gene TRBJ2-7, with TRBD1 identical over 7 bases. The ends lost 2 bases at V and 7 bases at J; junction bases unmatched: 3. The CDR3 is 12 amino acids. In germline, CDR1 is SGHNT, CDR2 YYREEE (reference sequence). DNA for the CDR3: TGTGCCAGCAGCTTAGGACAGGCGGAGCAGTACTTC. Its protein product is CASSLGQAEQYF.

DNA for the CDR3: TGTGCCAGCAGGGGACAAGCCGGGTTCACTGAAGCTTTCTTT. Its protein is CASRGQAGFTEAFF. The rearrangement uses TRBV2 and TRBJ1-1, with a possible D match to TRBD1 (6 bases). Germline V gene sequence: CDR1 SNHLY, CDR2 FYNNEI. V dropped 6 bases and J dropped 4 bases, with 15 bases sitting between them. The length of the CDR3 is 14 residues.

This chain joins TRBV5-1 and TRBJ2-1; TRBD2 aligns across 7 bases. CDR1 and CDR2 from the germline V gene are SGHRS and YFSETQ. The CDR3 totals 15 residues. Germline trimming cut 0 bases from V and 4 bases from J; bases unmatched to any gene: 4. CDR3 in amino acids: CASSLVSGLYNEQFF. DNA for the CDR3: TGCGCCAGCAGCTTGGTTAGCGGGCTGTACAATGAGCAGTTCTTC.

The chain employs TRBV3-1 (or the pseudogene TRBV3-2) and TRBJ2-2; D is possibly TRBD1 (6 bases). V was shortened by 3 bases and J by 4 bases, with 12 bases between the two germline ends. CDR3 length: 15 amino acids. Per the germline V gene, CDR1 is LGHDT and CDR2 is YNNKEL (reference sequence). CDR3 residues: CASSHRGLITGELFF. In DNA form, the CDR3 reads TGTGCCAGCAGCCATAGGGGGTTGATCACCGGGGAGCTGTTTTTT.

The rearrangement joins TRBV5-1 to TRBJ1-4; D unclear. V was trimmed by 3 bases and J by 2 bases, leaving 14 bases between them. Germline V CDR1 and CDR2: SGHRS, YFSETQ. CDR3 length: 16 amino acids. The CDR3 region is CASSSSPGMTNEKLFF. CDR3 nucleotides: TGCGCCAGCAGCTCCAGTCCGGGGATGACTAATGAAAAACTGTTTTTT.

This rearrangement joins TRBV9 to TRBJ1-1; D is ambiguous. Germline V gives CDR1 SGDLS, CDR2 YYNGEE. This CDR3 spans 13 amino acids. V lost 3 bases to trimming and J lost 0 bases, with 6 bases between them. CDR3 sequence (DNA): TGTGCCAGCAGCGACGACATGAACACTGAAGCTTTCTTT. The encoded protein is CASSDDMNTEAFF.

The rearrangement links TRBV4-3 to TRBJ2-1, with 7 bases matching TRBD1. The CDR3 is 16 residues long. V was pared by 0 bases and J by 5 bases, with 7 bases of the junction left unmatched. CDR1 and CDR2 from the germline V gene are LGHNA and YSLEER. CDR3 bases: TGCGCCAGCAGCCAAGATCCCGGGACAGCCCACAATGAGCAGTTCTTC. Encoded protein: CASSQDPGTAHNEQFF.